This T cell receptor beta chain originates from a study of T cells expressing NK-cell markers (dated by TCRdb to 2020 to 2022). A note on the overall study: TCR beta-chain repertoires were profiled in sorted CD3+CD56+NKG2C+, CD3+CD56+NKG2C- and CD3+CD56-NKG2C+ T-cell subsets from roughly eight donors. Among the eight sequenced donors, only one was HCMV-seronegative, while the other seven were HCMV-seropositive. The eight sequenced donors were randomly selected healthy volunteers, three men and five women. The libraries were sequenced on Illumina HiSeq 2000/2500, MiSeq or NextSeq, producing 2 x 150 bp reads.

HCMV-specific IgG was detected in serum with a commercial ELISA kit to determine HCMV serostatus. Ficoll density gradient centrifugation was used to isolate peripheral blood mononuclear cells from blood. The run used an Illumina HiSeq 2000. TCR beta cDNA libraries were prepared using 5'RACE template switching, which introduced a universal primer site and unique molecular identifiers. cDNA synthesis was primed from the TCR beta constant segment, followed by two successive PCR amplification steps. Per the original workflow: MIGEC was used to demultiplex reads and group the reads by UMI, and MiTCR was used to assemble and quantify clonotypes. To exclude erroneous sequences, any TCR cDNA sequence not supported by at least two reads was discarded. The tcR package was used for downstream repertoire analysis, and clonotypes were matched between fractions using CDR3 nucleotide sequence together with V segment. Antigen specificity was annotated against VDJdb with VDJmatch, allowing one amino acid substitution in CDR3. Following TCRdb reprocessing, every CDR3 protein sequence forms one entry, and DNA is not provided. TCRdb, rather than the study authors, made the V and J calls. The record for this sample contains 300,000 or so distinct CDR3 sequences. Around 4.3% of the sample is taken by the ten largest.

On the study overall, not on this receptor specifically: Those dominant clonotypes were again the most abundant among CD3+CD56-NKG2C+ cells in a handful of donors, at roughly 25-65%. It remained unclear whether the expanded NKG2C-expressing T cell clones were specific for HCMV antigens. In six or seven donors, the dominant CD3+CD56+NKG2C+ clonotypes ranked among the top 10 CD8+ clonotypes, making up roughly 1.0-8% of CD8+ T cells.

Notes on this clonotype: Its antigen is currently not known.

The CDR3 has 16 amino acids, counting the end cysteine and phenylalanine. No DNA sequence is on record. Looking up the germline V gene yields CDR1 SGHVS and CDR2 FQNEAQ. In this chain, TRBV7-8 is recombined with TRBJ2-7. This clonotype was sampled from a woman aged 18 to 69 in good health. Specimen: blood T cells: a sorted CD56 or NKG2C T cell subset, CD4+ or CD8+ T cells, or bulk PBMC T cells (not recorded which). CDR3 reads: CASSLASTMGYNDQYF. With the portions outside the CDR3 filled from the reference TRBV7-8 and TRBJ2-7 genes, the complete variable region becomes GAGVSQSPRYKVAKRGQDVALRCDPISGHVSLFWYQQALGQGPEFLTYFQNEAQLDKSGLPSDRFFAERPEGSVSTLKIQRTQQEDSAVYLCASSLASTMGYNDQYFGPGTRLTVT.